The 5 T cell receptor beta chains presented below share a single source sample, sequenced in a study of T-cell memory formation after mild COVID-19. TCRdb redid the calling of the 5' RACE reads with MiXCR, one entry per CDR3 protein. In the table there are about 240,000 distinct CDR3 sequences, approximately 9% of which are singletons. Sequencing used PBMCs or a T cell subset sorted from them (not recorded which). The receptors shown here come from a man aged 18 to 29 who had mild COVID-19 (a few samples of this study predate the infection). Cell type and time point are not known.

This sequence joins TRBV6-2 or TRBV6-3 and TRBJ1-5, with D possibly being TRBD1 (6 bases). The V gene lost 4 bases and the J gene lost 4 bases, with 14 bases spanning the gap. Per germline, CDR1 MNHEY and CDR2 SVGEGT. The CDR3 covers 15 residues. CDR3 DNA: TGTGCCAGCAGTTGGGACACCGTAGGGAATCAGCCCCAGCATTTT. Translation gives CASSWDTVGNQPQHF.

The CDR3 protein is CASSAPGLAFSETQYF. DNA of the CDR3: TGTGCCAGCAGTGCGCCGGGACTAGCTTTTTCAGAGACCCAGTACTTC. The chain recombines TRBV25-1 with TRBJ2-5, with 9 bases that match TRBD2. In germline, CDR1 is MGHDK, CDR2 SYGVNS. The CDR3 is 16 amino acids. V shed 4 bases, J shed 4 bases, and the junction held 10 bases outside the gene matches.

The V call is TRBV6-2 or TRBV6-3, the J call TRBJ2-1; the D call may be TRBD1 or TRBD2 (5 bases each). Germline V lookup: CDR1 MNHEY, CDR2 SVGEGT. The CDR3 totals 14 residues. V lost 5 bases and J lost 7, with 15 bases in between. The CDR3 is CASSPGGALNEQFF. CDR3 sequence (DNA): TGTGCCAGCAGTCCTGGGGGAGCGTTGAATGAGCAGTTCTTC.

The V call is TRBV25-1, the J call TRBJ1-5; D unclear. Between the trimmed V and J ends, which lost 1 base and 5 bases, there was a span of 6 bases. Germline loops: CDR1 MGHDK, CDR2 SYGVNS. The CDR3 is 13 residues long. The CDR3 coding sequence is TGTGCCAGCAGTGAATCGCCAGATCAGCCCCAGCATTTT. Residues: CASSESPDQPQHF.

CDR3 sequence reads: CSARPGAGANVLTF. CDR3 nucleotide sequence: TGCAGTGCTAGACCCGGAGCTGGGGCCAACGTCCTGACTTTC. The chain combines TRBV20-1 with TRBJ2-6; the D is unclear. The V end was cut by 2 bases, the J end by 2 bases, with 7 bases between. Germline V gives CDR1 DFQATT, CDR2 SNEGSKA (reference sequence). The CDR3 extends over 14 amino acids.